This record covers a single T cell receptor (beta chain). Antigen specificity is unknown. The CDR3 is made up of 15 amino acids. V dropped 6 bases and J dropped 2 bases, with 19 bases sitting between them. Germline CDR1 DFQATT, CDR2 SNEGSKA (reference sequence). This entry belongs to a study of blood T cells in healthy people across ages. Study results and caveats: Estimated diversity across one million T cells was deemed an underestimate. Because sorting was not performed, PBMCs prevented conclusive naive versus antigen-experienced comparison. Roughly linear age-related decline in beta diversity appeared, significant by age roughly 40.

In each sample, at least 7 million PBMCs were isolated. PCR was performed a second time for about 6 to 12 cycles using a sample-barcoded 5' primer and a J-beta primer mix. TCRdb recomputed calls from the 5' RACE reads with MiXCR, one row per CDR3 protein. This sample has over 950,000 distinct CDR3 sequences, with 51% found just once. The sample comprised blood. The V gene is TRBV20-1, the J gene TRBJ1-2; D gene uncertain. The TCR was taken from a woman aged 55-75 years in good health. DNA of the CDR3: TGCAGTGCCCAAAACTTCGACCCCTTAAACTATGGCTACACCTTC. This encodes CSAQNFDPLNYGYTF.